Following are 11 T cell receptor beta chains from one sample sequenced in a study of CD8+CD57+ T cells in acquired aplastic anemia. Template material for TCR beta VDJ and CDR3 profiling consisted of genomic DNA. TCRdb reprocessed the reads via MiXCR and lists one record per CDR3 protein. Among around 130,000 distinct CDR3 sequences listed, about 50% were seen once. CD8+CD57+ cell expansion had been shown by flow cytometry in patients chosen for sequencing. Sequencing input: sorted CD4+, CD8+, or CD8+CD57+ T cells (not recorded which) from PBMCs. The source of these receptors is a human donor with aplastic anemia.

This clonotype was picked up many times. The chain combines TRBV20-1 with TRBJ1-6; tentatively, D is TRBD1 (5 bases). Germline-derived CDR1 and CDR2 are DFQATT and SNEGSKA (reference sequence). The CDR3 sequence is 17 residues long. Trimming removed 0 bases at V and 1 base at J, with 13 bases between. The CDR3 region has the DNA TGCAGTGCTAGAGATCGGGAGGGGAGTTCCTATAATTCACCCCTCCACTTT. Its translation is CSARDREGSSYNSPLHF.

This clonotype was counted many times. The chain is built from TRBV15 and TRBJ2-6, with D uncertain. The CDR3 sequence is 16 residues long. CDR1 is LNHNV and CDR2 is YYDKDF in the germline V gene (reference sequence). Between the trimmed V and J ends, which lost 5 bases and 2 bases, there was a span of 13 bases. The chain's CDR3 is CATSLPKVPGANVLTF. The CDR3 DNA reads TGTGCCACCAGCCTCCCGAAAGTTCCTGGGGCCAACGTCCTGACTTTC.

The chain carries TRBV7-3 and TRBJ2-7; 7 positions match TRBD1. Germline CDR1 is SGHTA and CDR2 is FQGTGA. This CDR3 contains 15 residues. V was clipped by 5 bases and J by 0 bases; unmatched bases: 7. The CDR3 DNA sequence: TGTGCCAGCAGCCCGGGGTCAGGGGGCTCCTACGAGCAGTACTTC. This codes for CASSPGSGGSYEQYF.

This rearrangement joins TRBV10-3 to TRBJ1-5; a weak D match, TRBD1 (5 bases). Trimming removed 10 bases from V and 1 base from J, with 17 bases in between. CDR3 length: 15 residues. Germline values: CDR1 ENHRY, CDR2 SYGVKD. DNA of the CDR3: TGTGCCACCGGGAGCGGGGGTGGAAGCAATCAGCCCCAGCATTTT. Protein product: CATGSGGGSNQPQHF.

V is TRBV15 and J is TRBJ2-5; 10 bases fit TRBD2. The V gene end was trimmed by 5 bases and the J gene end by 2 bases; junction bases not matched to a gene: 2. This CDR3 region has 14 residues. The V gene's germline CDR1 is LNHNV and CDR2 YYDKDF (reference sequence). The CDR3 sequence: CATSVTSGQETQYF. For the CDR3, the DNA is TGTGCCACCAGCGTGACTAGCGGGCAAGAGACCCAGTACTTC. Together with reference TRBV15 and TRBJ2-5, the CDR3 gives the full variable domain: DAMVIQNPRYQVTQFGKPVTLSCSQTLNHNVMYWYQQKSSQAPKLLFHYYDKDFNNEADTPDNFQSRRPNTSFCFLDIRSPGLGDTAMYLCATSVTSGQETQYFGPGTRLLVL.

V gene TRBV11-2 combines with J gene TRBJ2-1; the D gene is possibly TRBD2 (6 bases). This CDR3 has 16 residues. Germline V lookup: CDR1 SGHAT, CDR2 FQNNGV. V was shortened by 7 bases and J by 8 bases, with 24 bases between the two germline ends. The CDR3: CASTYLVASRRDEQFF. CDR3 coding DNA: TGTGCCAGCACCTATCTTGTGGCTAGCCGGAGGGATGAGCAGTTCTTC.

The rearrangement links TRBV4-2 to TRBJ2-7, with D unresolved. With 5 bases removed from V and 3 bases from J, the gap between germline ends came to 14 bases. This CDR3 has 14 residues. CDR1 and CDR2 from the germline V gene are LGHNA and YNFKEQ. The CDR3: CASSTVGSIYEQYF. CDR3 sequence (DNA): TGTGCCAGCAGCACGGTGGGGTCCATCTACGAGCAGTACTTC.

This chain joins TRBV7-3 and TRBJ2-7, with 7 bases that match TRBD1. There are 13 residues in the CDR3. Losses at the gene ends were 3 bases for V and 2 bases for J; bases not matched to a gene: 1. In germline, CDR1 is SGHTA, CDR2 FQGTGA. CDR3 residues: CASSFGTAYEQYF. The CDR3 bases are TGTGCCAGCAGCTTCGGGACAGCCTACGAGCAGTACTTC.

This clonotype was counted a few times. The rearrangement links TRBV4-1 to TRBJ2-1; TRBD1 aligns across 10 bases. Germline values: CDR1 MGHRA, CDR2 YSYEKL. After removal of 2 bases from V and 6 bases from J, the junction contained 4 bases not matched to a gene. The CDR3 sequence is 15 residues long. The CDR3 coding sequence is TGCGCCAGCAGCCAACGACAGGGGGCGCCCAATGAGCAGTTCTTC. This sequence encodes CASSQRQGAPNEQFF.

This clonotype was seen more than once but under ten times. This rearrangement joins TRBV19 to TRBJ1-2; no reliable D call. CDR3 length: 12 residues. In germline, CDR1 is LNHDA, CDR2 SQIVND (reference sequence). V lost 1 base to trimming and J lost 5 bases, with 5 bases between them. The CDR3 DNA follows: TGTGCCAGTAGTATAGCGGAATATGGCTACACCTTC. Its translation is CASSIAEYGYTF. The entire variable domain, with the rest obtained from reference TRBV19 and TRBJ1-2, is as follows: DGGITQSPKYLFRKEGQNVTLSCEQNLNHDAMYWYRQDPGQGLRLIYYSQIVNDFQKGDIAEGYSVSREKKESFPLTVTSAQKNPTAFYLCASSIAEYGYTFGSGTRLTVV.

This clonotype has a handful of counts. This chain uses TRBV24-1 with TRBJ1-5; TRBD1 matches at 7 bases. The CDR3 sequence is 13 residues long. From germline, CDR1 is KGHDR and CDR2 SFDVKD. The junction had 5 bases not matched to a gene; V was cut back by 3 bases and J by 10 bases. The DNA for the CDR3 is TGTGCCACCAGTGATGGACAGGCCCTTCCCCAGCATTTT. It translates to CATSDGQALPQHF.